This is a list of T cell receptor beta chains from one sample in a study of blood T cells in healthy people across ages. TCRdb re-called the 5' RACE reads through MiXCR, storing one row per CDR3 protein. This sample yields some 1,800,000 distinct CDR3 sequences, of which about 39% are seen a single time; 23% belongs to the top ten. The sequenced sample was blood. All receptors come from a human donor in good health. Each CDR3 is given with its conserved first and last residue. D genes are given only for firm matches. Clone sizes are given selectively: once, few, many, or a class where the clone is expanded.

TRBV9	13	few	TRBJ2-5	NA	CASSVVNQETQYF	TGTGCCAGCAGCGTAGTGAATCAAGAGACCCAGTACTTC
TRBV29-1	12	many	TRBJ2-1	TRBD2	CSVAGRGDEQFF	TGCAGCGTTGCAGGTCGGGGGGATGAGCAGTTCTTC
TRBV14	18	NA	TRBJ2-5	NA	CASSHKILEGPRGETQYF	TGTGCCAGCAGCCATAAAATACTCGAAGGCCCGAGGGGAGAGACCCAGTACTTC
TRBV28	15	NA	TRBJ2-1	TRBD1	CASRPGQGKYNEQFF	TGTGCCAGCAGACCAGGACAGGGGAAATACAATGAGCAGTTCTTC
TRBV4-3	14	NA	TRBJ2-3	NA	CASSQDEGIDTQYF	TGCGCCAGCAGCCAAGATGAGGGGATAGATACGCAGTATTTT
TRBV24-1	16	NA	TRBJ2-6	NA	CATSDRSYSGANVLTF	TGTGCCACCAGTGACCGCAGTTACTCTGGGGCCAACGTCCTGACTTTC
TRBV5-1	16	NA	TRBJ2-1	NA	CASSDTGLSSYNEQFF	TGCGCCAGCAGCGATACAGGACTAAGCTCCTACAATGAGCAGTTCTTC
TRBV4-3	16	NA	TRBJ1-1	NA	CASSQDSGLANTEAFF	TGCGCCAGCAGCCAAGATTCGGGACTAGCTAACACTGAAGCTTTCTTT
TRBV6-1	15	NA	TRBJ1-5	TRBD1	CASNPTGVGNQPQHF	TGTGCCAGCAACCCTACAGGGGTAGGCAATCAGCCCCAGCATTTT
TRBV12-3/TRBV12-4	15	NA	TRBJ2-1	NA	CASSRPGALYNEQFF	TGTGCCAGCAGTCGACCGGGGGCCCTCTACAATGAGCAGTTCTTC
TRBV10-3	13	NA	TRBJ2-7	TRBD2	CATSGLAASEQYF	TGTGCCACCAGTGGGCTAGCGGCTAGCGAGCAGTACTTC
TRBV27	14	few	TRBJ2-7	NA	CASSRTTSLYEQYF	TGTGCCAGCAGTCGGACAACATCTCTGTACGAGCAGTACTTC
TRBV20-1	16	few	TRBJ1-4	NA	CSARDLGAHSNEKLFF	TGCAGTGCTAGAGACCTGGGGGCGCACTCTAATGAAAAACTGTTTTTT
TRBV7-2	17	NA	TRBJ2-6	NA	CASRPTDRQVGANVLTF	TGTGCCAGCAGACCTACCGACCGACAGGTCGGGGCCAACGTCCTGACTTTC
TRBV5-1	15	NA	TRBJ2-3	NA	CASSLGGFPTDTQYF	TGCGCCAGCAGCTTGGGCGGGTTTCCCACAGATACGCAGTATTTT
TRBV12-3/TRBV12-4	13	few	TRBJ2-3	NA	CASSSTRSDTQYF	TGTGCCAGCAGTTCGACTAGGTCAGATACGCAGTATTTT
TRBV9	14	few	TRBJ2-7	TRBD2	CASSRAGGEYEQYF	TGTGCCAGCAGTCGAGCCGGGGGGGAGTACGAGCAGTACTTC
TRBV4-3	15	NA	TRBJ2-7	NA	CASSPDFALSIEQYF	TGCGCCAGCAGCCCCGACTTTGCGCTTTCCATCGAGCAGTACTTC
TRBV5-1	16	few	TRBJ2-7	NA	CASSLFQGTSSYEQYF	TGCGCCAGCAGCTTGTTTCAGGGGACATCGTCCTACGAGCAGTACTTC
TRBV12-3/TRBV12-4	14	NA	TRBJ1-6	TRBD1	CASMMTGGNSPLHF	TGTGCCAGCATGATGACAGGGGGAAATTCACCCCTCCACTTT
TRBV7-2	14	NA	TRBJ2-7	NA	CASSSYGTFYEQYF	TGTGCCAGCAGCTCTTACGGGACTTTCTACGAGCAGTACTTC
TRBV6-2/TRBV6-3	16	NA	TRBJ2-5	NA	CASSYFGQPQEETQYF	TGTGCCAGCAGTTACTTTGGACAACCCCAGGAGGAGACCCAGTACTTC
TRBV14	12	few	TRBJ1-1	NA	CASSHTGLEAFF	TGTGCCAGCAGCCACACGGGACTTGAAGCTTTCTTT
TRBV2	13	NA	TRBJ1-4	NA	CASSDPAGEKLFF	TGTGCCAGCAGTGACCCGGCTGGGGAAAAACTGTTTTTT